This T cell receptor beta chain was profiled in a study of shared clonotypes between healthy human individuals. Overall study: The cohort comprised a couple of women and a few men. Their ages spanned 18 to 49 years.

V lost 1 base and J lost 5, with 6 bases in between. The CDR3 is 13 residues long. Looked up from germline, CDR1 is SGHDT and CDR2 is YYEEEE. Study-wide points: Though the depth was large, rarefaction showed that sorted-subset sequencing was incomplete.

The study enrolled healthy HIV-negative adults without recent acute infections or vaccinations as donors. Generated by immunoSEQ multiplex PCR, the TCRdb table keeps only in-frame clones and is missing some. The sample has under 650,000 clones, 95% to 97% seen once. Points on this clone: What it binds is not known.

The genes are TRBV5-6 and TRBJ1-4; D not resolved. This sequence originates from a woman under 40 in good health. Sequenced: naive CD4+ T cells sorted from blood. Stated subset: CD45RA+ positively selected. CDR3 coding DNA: TGTGCCAGCAGCTTGAACAGCAATGAAAAACTGTTTTTT. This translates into CASSLNSNEKLFF.